The clone carrying this T cell receptor beta chain was recorded many times. Its antigen is unknown. These data are taken from a study of neoadjuvant anti-PD-1 for oral cavity cancer. As for the study in general: Patients without progression received a fourth nivolumab dose around day 43, then surgical resection on days 50-56. Findings and limits, study-wide: Treg/Th17 ratio rose with pretreatment blood and fell with post-treatment tumor TCRbeta clonality.

The germline gives CDR1 SGHDN, CDR2 FVKESK. The CDR3 is 13 residues long. Trimming cost V 1 base and J 3 bases, with 6 bases left between them. Time point here: after neoadjuvant nivolumab, at surgical resection. Patients had HPV-negative, locally advanced oral cavity squamous cell carcinoma. Tumor libraries mostly used about 5 ug genomic DNA, two replicates each. Clones were read by immunoSEQ multiplex PCR, and TCRdb kept only the in-frame ones, dropping some. The repertoire holds approximately 37,000 clones, with roughly two fifths as singletons. The sample consisted of tumor tissue, taken after nivolumab (anti-PD-1) treatment. This clonotype was obtained from a person aged 40-85 years with oral cavity squamous cell carcinoma. V is TRBV14 and J is TRBJ1-2; D remains unclear. Here the CDR3 reads CASSQVLHYGYTF. Here the CDR3 DNA reads TGTGCCAGCAGCCAAGTCTTGCACTATGGCTACACCTTC.